The text below deals with one T cell receptor (beta chain). Its antigen is unidentified. Only in-frame clones appear in the TCRdb table, and some are missing; sequencing was by immunoSEQ multiplex PCR. Of about 100,000 clones in the sample, 89% are singletons; the top ten hold roughly 3%. The data were taken from a study of T cell responses to AZD1222 COVID-19 vaccine. Study outcomes and limitations: Donors were mostly white British, more females; clonal diversity possibly underestimated. Sampling that yielded the repertoires occurred only after the peak T cell response. Researchers report vaccine-associated CD4 TCRs spanning spike, with dominance at 160-218 and 743-854. Among AZD1222 vaccinees, only six or seven were seropositive at baseline.

With 4 bases clipped from V and 2 bases from J, the junction kept 13 bases outside the gene matches. CDR3 length equals 19 residues. Germline lookup yields CDR1 LGHNA and CDR2 YSLEER. The rearrangement uses TRBV4-3 and TRBJ2-6; 8 bases line up with TRBD1. The sample in question was peripheral blood, obtained on day 0 of MenACWY control vaccination. This TCR was sampled from an adult in good health. This CDR3 reads CASSRKLTGTGAGANVLTF. Written as DNA, the CDR3 is TGCGCCAGCAGCCGGAAACTGACCGGGACAGGAGCTGGGGCCAACGTCCTGACTTTC.